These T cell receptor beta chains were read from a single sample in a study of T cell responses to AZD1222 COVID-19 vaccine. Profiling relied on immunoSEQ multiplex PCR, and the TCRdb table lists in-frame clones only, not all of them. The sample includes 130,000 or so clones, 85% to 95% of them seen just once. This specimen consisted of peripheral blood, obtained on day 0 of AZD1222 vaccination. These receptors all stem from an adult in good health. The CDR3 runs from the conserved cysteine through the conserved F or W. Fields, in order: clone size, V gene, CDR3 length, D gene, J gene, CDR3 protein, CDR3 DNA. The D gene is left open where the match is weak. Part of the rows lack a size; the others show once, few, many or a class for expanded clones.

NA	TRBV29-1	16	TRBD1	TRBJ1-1	CSAGKGQGPLSTEAFF	TGCAGCGCTGGAAAGGGACAGGGACCCCTCAGCACTGAAGCTTTCTTT
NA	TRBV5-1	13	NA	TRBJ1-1	CASNLEGGSEAFF	TGCGCCAGCAACTTGGAAGGGGGTTCTGAAGCTTTCTTT
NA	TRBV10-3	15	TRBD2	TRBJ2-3	CATLPTSGSTDTQYF	TGTGCCACCCTACCTACTAGCGGAAGCACAGATACGCAGTATTTT
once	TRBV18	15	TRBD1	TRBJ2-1	CASSPLWTGNNEQFF	TGTGCCAGCTCACCACTCTGGACAGGGAACAATGAGCAGTTCTTC
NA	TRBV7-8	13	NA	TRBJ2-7	CASSLKSVDEQYF	TGTGCCAGCAGCTTAAAAAGCGTCGACGAGCAGTACTTC
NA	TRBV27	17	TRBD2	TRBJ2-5	CASSLFTSGGARETQYF	TGTGCCAGCAGTTTATTTACTAGCGGGGGGGCCCGAGAGACCCAGTACTTC
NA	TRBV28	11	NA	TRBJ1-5	CASRSNQPQHF	TGTGCCAGCCGAAGCAATCAGCCCCAGCATTTT
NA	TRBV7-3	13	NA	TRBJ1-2	CASSLGQDGGYTF	TGTGCCAGCAGCTTAGGGCAGGATGGTGGCTACACCTTC
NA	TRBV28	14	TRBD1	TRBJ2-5	CASSHDRGRETQYF	TGTGCCAGCAGCCACGACAGGGGGCGGGAGACCCAGTACTTC
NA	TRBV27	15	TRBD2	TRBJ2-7	CASRLAYRGEYEQYF	TGTGCCAGCAGGCTCGCTTATCGGGGGGAATACGAGCAGTACTTC
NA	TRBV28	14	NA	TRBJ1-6	CASSLTGDYSPLHF	TGTGCCAGCAGTCTAACGGGGGATTATTCACCCCTCCACTTT
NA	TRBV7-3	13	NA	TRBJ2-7	CASRTTMIYEQYF	TGTGCCAGCAGAACGACTATGATTTACGAGCAGTACTTC
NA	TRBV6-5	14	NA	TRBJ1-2	CASSSGTHLYGYTF	TGTGCCAGCAGTTCCGGGACACATCTCTATGGCTACACCTTC
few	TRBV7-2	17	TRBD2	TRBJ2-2	CASSRGESLTHTGELFF	TGTGCCAGCAGCCGGGGGGAGTCCTTAACCCACACCGGGGAGCTGTTTTTT
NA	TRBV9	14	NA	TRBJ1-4	CASSVEPSRDKLFF	TGTGCCAGCAGCGTAGAGCCCTCCAGGGACAAACTGTTTTTT
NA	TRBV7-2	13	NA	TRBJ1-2	CASSFRQTNGYTF	TGTGCCAGCAGCTTCAGACAGACTAATGGCTACACCTTC
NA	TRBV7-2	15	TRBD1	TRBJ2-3	CASSLEGQGTDTQYF	TGTGCCAGCAGCTTAGAAGGACAGGGGACAGATACGCAGTATTTT
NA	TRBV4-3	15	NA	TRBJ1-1	CASSQVPQAYTEAFF	TGCGCCAGCAGCCAAGTCCCACAGGCGTACACTGAAGCTTTCTTT
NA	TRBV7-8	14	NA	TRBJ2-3	CASSHAAGQDTQYF	TGTGCCAGCAGCCATGCGGCGGGGCAAGATACGCAGTATTTT
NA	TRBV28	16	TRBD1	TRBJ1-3	CASSFLAGGSGNTIYF	TGTGCCAGCAGTTTCCTAGCAGGGGGCTCTGGAAACACCATATATTTT
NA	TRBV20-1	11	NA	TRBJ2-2	CSAIDTGELFF	TGCAGTGCTATCGACACCGGGGAGCTGTTTTTT
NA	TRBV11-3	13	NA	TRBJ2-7	CASSADRWGEQYF	TGTGCCAGCAGCGCAGACAGGTGGGGGGAGCAGTACTTC
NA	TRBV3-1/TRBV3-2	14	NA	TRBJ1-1	CASSPPGGYTEAFF	TGTGCCAGCAGCCCCCCGGGGGGATACACTGAAGCTTTCTTT
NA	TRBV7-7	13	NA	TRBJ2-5	CASSPGPGETQYF	TGTGCCAGCAGCCCTGGACCGGGAGAGACCCAGTACTTC
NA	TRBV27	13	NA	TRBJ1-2	CASSFAGSYGYTF	TGTGCCAGCAGTTTCGCAGGTAGCTATGGCTACACCTTC
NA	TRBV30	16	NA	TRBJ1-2	CAWGEEQPLANYGYTF	TGTGCCTGGGGAGAGGAACAGCCGTTAGCTAACTATGGCTACACCTTC
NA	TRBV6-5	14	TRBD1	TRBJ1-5	CASKQGNGNQPQHF	TGTGCCAGTAAACAGGGGAATGGCAATCAGCCCCAGCATTTT
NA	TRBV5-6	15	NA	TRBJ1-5	CASSSTDRLNQPQHF	TGTGCCAGCAGCTCAACTGACCGGCTCAATCAGCCCCAGCATTTT
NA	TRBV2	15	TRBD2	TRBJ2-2	CASSPSGRRSGELFF	TGTGCCAGCAGTCCTAGCGGGAGGAGGTCCGGGGAGCTGTTTTTT
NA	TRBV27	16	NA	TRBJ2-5	CASSLSRDLRGETQYF	TGTGCCAGCAGTTTATCTCGGGACTTGAGGGGAGAGACCCAGTACTTC
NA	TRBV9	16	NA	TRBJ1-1	CASSVPGDAMNTEAFF	TGTGCCAGCAGCGTACCAGGGGATGCAATGAACACTGAAGCTTTCTTT
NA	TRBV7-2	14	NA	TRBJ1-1	CASSLDRRWTEAFF	TGTGCCAGCAGCTTAGACAGGCGTTGGACTGAAGCTTTCTTT
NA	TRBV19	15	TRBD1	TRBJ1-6	CASRQGQGGNSPLHF	TGTGCCAGTAGACAAGGACAGGGCGGTAATTCACCCCTCCACTTT
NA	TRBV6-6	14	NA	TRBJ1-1	CASSYSGTNTEAFF	TGTGCCAGCAGTTACTCGGGAACAAACACTGAAGCTTTCTTT
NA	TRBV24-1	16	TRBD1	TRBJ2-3	CATSDPGTASTDTQYF	TGTGCCACCAGTGATCCCGGGACAGCTAGCACAGATACGCAGTATTTT